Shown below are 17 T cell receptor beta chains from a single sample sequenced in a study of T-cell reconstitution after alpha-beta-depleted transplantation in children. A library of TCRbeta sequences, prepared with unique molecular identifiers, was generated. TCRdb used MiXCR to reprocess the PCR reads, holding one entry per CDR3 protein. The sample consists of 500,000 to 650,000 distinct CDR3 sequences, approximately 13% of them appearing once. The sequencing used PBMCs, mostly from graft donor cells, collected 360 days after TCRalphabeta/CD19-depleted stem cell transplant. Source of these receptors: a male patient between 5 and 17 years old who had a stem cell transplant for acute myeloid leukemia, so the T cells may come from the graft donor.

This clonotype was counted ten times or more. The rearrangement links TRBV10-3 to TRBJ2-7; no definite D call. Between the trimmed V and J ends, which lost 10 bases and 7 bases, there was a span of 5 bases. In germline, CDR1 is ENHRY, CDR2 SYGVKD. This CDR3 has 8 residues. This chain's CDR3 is CATAEQYF. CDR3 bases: TGTGCCACAGCGGAGCAGTACTTC.

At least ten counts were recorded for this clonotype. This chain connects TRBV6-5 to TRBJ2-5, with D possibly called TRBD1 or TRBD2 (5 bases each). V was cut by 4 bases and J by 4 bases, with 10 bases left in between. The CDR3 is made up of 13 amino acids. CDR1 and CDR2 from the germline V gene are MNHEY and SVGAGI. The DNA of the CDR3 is TGTGCCAGCAGTTGGAGGCAGGGAGAGACCCAGTACTTC. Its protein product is CASSWRQGETQYF.

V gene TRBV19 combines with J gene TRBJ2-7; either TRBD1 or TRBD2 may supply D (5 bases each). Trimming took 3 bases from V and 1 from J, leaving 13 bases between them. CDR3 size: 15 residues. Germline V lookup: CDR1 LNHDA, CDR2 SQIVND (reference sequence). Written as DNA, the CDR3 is TGTGCCAGTAGTATTGAGGGGCTAGGATCCTACGAGCAGTACTTC. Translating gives CASSIEGLGSYEQYF.

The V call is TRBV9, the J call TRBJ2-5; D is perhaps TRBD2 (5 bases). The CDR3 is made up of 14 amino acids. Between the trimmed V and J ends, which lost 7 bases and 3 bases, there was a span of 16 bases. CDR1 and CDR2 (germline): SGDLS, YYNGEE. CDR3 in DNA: TGTGCCAGCGAGGGAAGTATGAAGAAAGAGACCCAGTACTTC. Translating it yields CASEGSMKKETQYF.

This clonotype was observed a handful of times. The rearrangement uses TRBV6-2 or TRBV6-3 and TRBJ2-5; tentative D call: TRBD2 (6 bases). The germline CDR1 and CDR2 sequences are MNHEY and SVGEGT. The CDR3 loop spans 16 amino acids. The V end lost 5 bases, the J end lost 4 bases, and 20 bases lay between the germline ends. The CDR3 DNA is TGTGCCAGCAGTCCCCCGGGACTTTGGAGGTTAGAGACCCAGTACTTC. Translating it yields CASSPPGLWRLETQYF.

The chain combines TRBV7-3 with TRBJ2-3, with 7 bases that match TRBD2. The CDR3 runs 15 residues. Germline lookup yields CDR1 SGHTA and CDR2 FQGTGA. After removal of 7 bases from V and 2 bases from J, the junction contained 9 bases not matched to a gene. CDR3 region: CASTPSGSYTDTQYF. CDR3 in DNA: TGTGCCAGCACTCCTAGCGGATCTTACACAGATACGCAGTATTTT.

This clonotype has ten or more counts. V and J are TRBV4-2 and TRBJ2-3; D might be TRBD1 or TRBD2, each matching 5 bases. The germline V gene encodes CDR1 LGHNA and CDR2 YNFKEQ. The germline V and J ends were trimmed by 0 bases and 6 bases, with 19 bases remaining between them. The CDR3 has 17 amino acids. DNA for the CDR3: TGTGCCAGCAGCCAAGAGAACCGGGACCCGCGTGAGGATACGCAGTATTTT. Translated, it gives CASSQENRDPREDTQYF.

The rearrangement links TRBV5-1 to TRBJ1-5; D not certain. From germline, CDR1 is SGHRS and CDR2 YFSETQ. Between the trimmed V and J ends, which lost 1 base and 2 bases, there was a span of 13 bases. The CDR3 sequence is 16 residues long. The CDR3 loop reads CASSLRADSGNQPQHF. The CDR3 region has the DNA TGCGCCAGCAGCTTGCGGGCAGACTCCGGCAATCAGCCCCAGCATTTT. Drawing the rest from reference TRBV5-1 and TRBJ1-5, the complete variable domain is KAGVTQTPRYLIKTRGQQVTLSCSPISGHRSVSWYQQTPGQGLQFLFEYFSETQRNKGNFPGRFSGRQFSNSRSEMNVSTLELGDSALYLCASSLRADSGNQPQHFGDGTRLSIL.

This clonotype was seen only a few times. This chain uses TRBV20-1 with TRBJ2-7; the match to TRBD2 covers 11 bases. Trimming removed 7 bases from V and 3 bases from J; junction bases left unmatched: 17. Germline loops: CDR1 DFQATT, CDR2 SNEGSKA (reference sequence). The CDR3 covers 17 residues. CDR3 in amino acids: CSVSTSHPGLADYEQYF. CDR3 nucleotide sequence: TGCAGTGTCAGTACCTCTCATCCGGGACTAGCGGACTACGAGCAGTACTTC.

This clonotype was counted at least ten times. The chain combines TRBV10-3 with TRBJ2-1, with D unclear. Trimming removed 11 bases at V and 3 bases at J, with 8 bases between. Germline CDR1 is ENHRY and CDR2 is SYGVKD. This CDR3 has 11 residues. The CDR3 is CAVGSYNEQFF. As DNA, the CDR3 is TGTGCCGTCGGCAGCTACAATGAGCAGTTCTTC.

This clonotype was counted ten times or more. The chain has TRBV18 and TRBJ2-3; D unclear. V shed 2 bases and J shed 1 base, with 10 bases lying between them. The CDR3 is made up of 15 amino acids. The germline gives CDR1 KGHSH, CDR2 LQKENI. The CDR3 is CASSPRHPGTDTQYF. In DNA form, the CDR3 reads TGTGCCAGCTCACCAAGGCACCCGGGCACAGATACGCAGTATTTT.

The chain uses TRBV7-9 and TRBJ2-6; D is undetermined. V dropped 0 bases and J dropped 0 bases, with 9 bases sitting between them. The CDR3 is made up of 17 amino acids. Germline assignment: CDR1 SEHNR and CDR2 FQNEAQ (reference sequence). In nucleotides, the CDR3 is TGTGCCAGCAGCTTAGCGAACAAGGTCTCTGGGGCCAACGTCCTGACTTTC. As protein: CASSLANKVSGANVLTF. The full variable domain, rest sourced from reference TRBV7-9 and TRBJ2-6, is DTGVSQNPRHKITKRGQNVTFRCDPISEHNRLYWYRQTLGQGPEFLTYFQNEAQLEKSRLLSDRFSAERPKGSFSTLEIQRTEQGDSAMYLCASSLANKVSGANVLTFGAGSRLTVL.

The CDR3 DNA reads as TGTGCCAGCAGCCAATCTACAGGGTTGGAGGAGACCCAGTACTTC. Translated, it gives CASSQSTGLEETQYF. The chain uses TRBV4-2 and TRBJ2-5; the D gene is possibly TRBD1 (6 bases). The germline V gene encodes CDR1 LGHNA and CDR2 YNFKEQ. There are 15 residues in the CDR3. Trimming stripped 2 bases from V and 5 bases from J, with 15 bases between.

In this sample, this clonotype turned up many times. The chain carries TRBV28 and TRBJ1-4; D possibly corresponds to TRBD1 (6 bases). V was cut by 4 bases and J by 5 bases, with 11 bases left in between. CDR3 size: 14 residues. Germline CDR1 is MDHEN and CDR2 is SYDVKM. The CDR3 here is CASSSLQGNEKLFF. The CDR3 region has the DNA TGTGCCAGCAGTTCGCTGCAGGGGAATGAAAAACTGTTTTTT.

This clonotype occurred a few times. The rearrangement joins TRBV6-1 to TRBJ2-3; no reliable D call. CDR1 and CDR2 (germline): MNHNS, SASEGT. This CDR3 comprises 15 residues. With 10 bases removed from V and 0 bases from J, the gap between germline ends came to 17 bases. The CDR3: CATSGLESSTDTQYF. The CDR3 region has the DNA TGTGCCACCTCTGGCCTGGAATCTAGCACAGATACGCAGTATTTT.

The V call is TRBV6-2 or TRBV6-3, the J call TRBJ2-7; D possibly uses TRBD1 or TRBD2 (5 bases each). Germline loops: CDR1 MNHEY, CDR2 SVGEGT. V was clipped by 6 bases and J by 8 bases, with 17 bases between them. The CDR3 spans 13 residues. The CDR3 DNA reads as TGTGCCAGCAGGACGTCGGGACCCCTCAAGCAGTACTTC. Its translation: CASRTSGPLKQYF.

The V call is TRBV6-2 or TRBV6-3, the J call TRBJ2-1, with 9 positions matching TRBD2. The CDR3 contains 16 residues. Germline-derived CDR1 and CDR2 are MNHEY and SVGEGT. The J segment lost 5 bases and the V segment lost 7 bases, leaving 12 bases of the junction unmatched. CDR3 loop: CASTTGGSGSHNEQFF. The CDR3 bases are TGTGCCAGCACCACGGGTGGTAGCGGGAGCCACAATGAGCAGTTCTTC.